A selection of T cell receptor beta chains follows, all from one sample in a study of T cell clusters in autoimmune cytopenias. TCRdb reanalyzed the multiplex PCR reads, giving one entry per CDR3 protein sequence and no DNA. This repertoire includes 9,000 to 13,000 distinct CDR3 sequences. This sample was also put to use in a study of T cell repertoires in aging, cancer and after chemotherapy.

Sequencing input: peripheral blood. Receptors originate from a human donor in good health. CDR3s include the opening cysteine and the closing phenylalanine or tryptophan. Not every row has a clone size; where given, it reads once, few, many or a size class.

TRBV6-5	.	TRBJ2-5	CASSYRARGTQYF
TRBV6-5	.	TRBJ2-7	CASSYSRGAYEQYF
TRBV18	.	TRBJ1-5	CASSPQGQVNNQPQHF
TRBV30	.	TRBJ2-6	CAWSVKFGQGSGWAGNVLTF
TRBV5-1	.	TRBJ2-1	CASNSPSGEGNEQFF
TRBV19	medium-sized	TRBJ2-2	CASSTQGNTGELFF
TRBV6-2/TRBV6-3	.	TRBJ2-1	CASSPVGTEQFF
TRBV30	.	TRBJ2-7	CAWSGRQTSSYEQYF
TRBV29-1	medium-sized	TRBJ2-7	CSVRQGNEQYF
TRBV29-1	medium-sized	TRBJ2-5	CSATGQGRETQYF
TRBV18	.	TRBJ1-6	CASSPAGTGAPPLHF
TRBV19	.	TRBJ2-1	CASSIRGSYNEQFF
TRBV12-3/TRBV12-4	.	TRBJ2-5	CASSLGTGQPEETQYF
TRBV30	.	TRBJ1-6	CAWETLNSPLHF
TRBV15	.	TRBJ2-5	CATSEGTGEETQYF
TRBV27	.	TRBJ2-1	CASSLSWAGSSYNEQFF
TRBV6-6	.	TRBJ2-1	CASSRNPGSYYNEQFF
TRBV5-4	.	TRBJ2-5	CASSWDSGSEETQYF
TRBV6-1	.	TRBJ1-1	CASSEGSSTEAFF
TRBV10-3	.	TRBJ2-5	CAISESGYGSRETQYF
TRBV6-1	.	TRBJ2-5	CASSRGQGGETQYF
TRBV19	.	TRBJ1-5	CASSPGTSIEQPQHF
TRBV6-1	.	TRBJ2-5	CASSEVETQYF
TRBV6-5	.	TRBJ2-7	CASSYDIPYEQYF
TRBV19	.	TRBJ2-1	CASSMGLLNYNEQFF
TRBV29-1	medium-sized	TRBJ2-1	CSVDGTPGLGFF
TRBV6-6	.	TRBJ2-2	CASSSDKAGGNTGELFF
TRBV27	.	TRBJ1-4	CASSRGRLSEKLFF
TRBV6-1	.	TRBJ1-5	CASSEFLNQPQHF
TRBV6-5	.	TRBJ1-6	CASTRSGTGSPLHF
TRBV5-4	.	TRBJ2-5	CASSTSGRETQYF
TRBV19	.	TRBJ2-6	CASSIQVPSSGANVLTF
TRBV10-3	.	TRBJ2-2	CAISGPPATGRLWTGELFF
TRBV30	.	TRBJ1-4	CAWSWDRGGGEKLFF
TRBV6-6	.	TRBJ2-2	CATVTGDGGELFF
TRBV5-4	.	TRBJ2-7	CASREDRSSYEQYF
TRBV6-5	.	TRBJ2-7	CASNPLRSGTPSSYEQYF
TRBV6-2/TRBV6-3	.	TRBJ1-6	CASSKQWRNSPLHF
TRBV19	.	TRBJ2-6	CASSTSRANVLTF
TRBV5-1	.	TRBJ2-5	CASSLAGQGTKTQYF
TRBV6-5	.	TRBJ1-2	CASSYRLDRGRNYGYTF
TRBV6-1	.	TRBJ2-6	CASSAFGAGANVLTF
TRBV18	.	TRBJ2-3	CASSPSGGPSTDTQYF